This T cell receptor beta chain comes out of a study of T-cell reconstitution after alpha-beta-depleted transplantation in children. Notes on the study in general: About two months after transplant, alpha-beta T cells reportedly came from several hundred expanded graft clones. Some patients showed high day-60 TCRbeta diversity, which derived from surviving recipient T cells and thymic progenitors. At one year after transplant, newly produced T cells mostly accounted for T-cell counts and diversity.

This clonotype was seen a handful of times. The antigen is unknown. Germline loops: CDR1 SGHNT, CDR2 YENEEA. The CDR3 is 14 amino acids. V was pared by 0 bases and J by 2 bases, with 7 bases between. Construction of the TCRbeta library involved unique molecular identifiers. In TCRdb, the PCR reads were re-called with MiXCR into one record per CDR3 protein. Altogether nearly 350,000 distinct CDR3 sequences are present, around 15% being singletons, with the ten largest covering around two fifths. The receptor's source is a male patient aged 2-15 years who had a stem cell transplant for acute lymphoblastic leukemia, so the T cells may come from the graft donor. This specimen was PBMCs, mostly from graft donor cells, taken 360 days after TCRalphabeta/CD19-depleted stem cell transplant. V usage is TRBV11-3 and J usage is TRBJ1-1, with unresolved D. CDR3 in DNA: TGTGCCAGCAGCTTAGATCGGAGTAACACTGAAGCTTTCTTT. It is translated as CASSLDRSNTEAFF.